This T cell receptor beta chain was captured in a study of blood T cell repertoires in COVID-19. The CDR3 is 13 amino acids. Germline CDR1 SGHRS, CDR2 YFSETQ. The ends were cut back, 2 bases at V and 4 bases at J, with 8 bases in the middle. The protocol was immunoSEQ multiplex PCR, while the TCRdb copy is restricted to in-frame clones and leaves out a portion. The sample consists of some 200,000 clones, around 81% of them appearing once. The count of this clone is one. This chain uses TRBV5-1 with TRBJ2-3; tentative D call: TRBD1 (6 bases). Sequencing was done on a sample of peripheral blood. The sequence was obtained from a woman aged 55 to 70 with acute or convalescent COVID-19. The CDR3 sequence is CASSLKGADTQYF. The CDR3 DNA sequence: TGCGCCAGCAGCTTAAAGGGGGCAGATACGCAGTATTTT.